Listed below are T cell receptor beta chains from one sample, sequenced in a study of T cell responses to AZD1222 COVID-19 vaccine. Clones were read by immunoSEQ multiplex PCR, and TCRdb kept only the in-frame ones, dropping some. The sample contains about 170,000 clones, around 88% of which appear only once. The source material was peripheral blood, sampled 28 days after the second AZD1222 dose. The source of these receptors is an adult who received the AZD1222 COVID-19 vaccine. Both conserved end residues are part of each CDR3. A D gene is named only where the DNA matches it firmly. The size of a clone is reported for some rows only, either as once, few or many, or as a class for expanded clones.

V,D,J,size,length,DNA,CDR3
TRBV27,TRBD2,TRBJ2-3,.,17,TGTGCCAGGGATACCAGCGGGACCAGAGCTTGCACAGATACGCAGTATTTT,CARDTSGTRACTDTQYF
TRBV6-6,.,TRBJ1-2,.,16,TGTGCCAGCAGTTACTCCCCCAGTCTGTTATACTATGGCTACACCTTC,CASSYSPSLLYYGYTF
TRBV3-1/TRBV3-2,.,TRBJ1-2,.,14,TGTGCCAGCAGCCATAATGTCGAAAACTATGGCTACACCTTC,CASSHNVENYGYTF
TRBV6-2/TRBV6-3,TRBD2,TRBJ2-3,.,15,TGTGCCAGCAGCTCTGGGGGACTAGCTTCGGATACGCAGTATTTT,CASSSGGLASDTQYF
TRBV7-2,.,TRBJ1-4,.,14,TGTGCCAGCAGCTTATCCGGGCCAGGGGAAAAACTGTTTTTT,CASSLSGPGEKLFF
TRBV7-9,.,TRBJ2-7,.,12,TGTGCCAGCAGCTTCTCAGGGGACGAGCAGTACTTC,CASSFSGDEQYF
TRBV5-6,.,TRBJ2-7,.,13,TGTGCCAGCAGCTTGAATAGGGGCTACGAGCAGTACTTC,CASSLNRGYEQYF
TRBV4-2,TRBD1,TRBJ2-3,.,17,TGTGCCAGCAGCCACCAAAAGACAGGGAAAGGGACAGATACGCAGTATTTT,CASSHQKTGKGTDTQYF
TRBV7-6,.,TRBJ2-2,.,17,TGTGCCAGCAGCTTAAAATACTCAGGGGGGAAAACCGGGGAGCTGTTTTTT,CASSLKYSGGKTGELFF
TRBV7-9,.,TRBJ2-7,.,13,TGTGCCAGCAGCTTACAGGGTGGGTCCGAGCAGTACTTC,CASSLQGGSEQYF
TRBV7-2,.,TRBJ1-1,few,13,TGTGCCAGCAGCTTTTTTAGGAACACTGAAGCTTTCTTT,CASSFFRNTEAFF
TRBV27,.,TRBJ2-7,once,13,TGTGCCAGCAGTTTCGGGGACACCTACGAGCAGTACTTC,CASSFGDTYEQYF
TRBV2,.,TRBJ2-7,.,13,TGTGCCAGCAGTGAAATAGCAGGACTTGAGCAGTACTTC,CASSEIAGLEQYF
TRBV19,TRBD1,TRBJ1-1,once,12,TGTGCCAGTAGTATGGACAGGGGTGAAGCTTTCTTT,CASSMDRGEAFF
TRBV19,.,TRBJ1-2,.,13,TGTGCCAGTAGCCCCTTATCGGGCTATGGCTACACCTTC,CASSPLSGYGYTF
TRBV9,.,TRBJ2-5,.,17,TGTGCCAGCAGCGGAGAGGCCCCCGTCGGTTCCGTTGAGACCCAGTACTTC,CASSGEAPVGSVETQYF
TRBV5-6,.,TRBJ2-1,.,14,TGTGCCAGCAGCTTGGCCGAGGACTACAATGAGCAGTTCTTC,CASSLAEDYNEQFF
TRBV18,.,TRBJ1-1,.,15,TGTGCCAGCTCACCACCCGCAGGGGACGGGACTGAAGCTTTCTTT,CASSPPAGDGTEAFF
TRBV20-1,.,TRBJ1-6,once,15,TGCAGTGCTAGTGATTCGAGCTCCTATAATTCACCCCTCCACTTT,CSASDSSSYNSPLHF
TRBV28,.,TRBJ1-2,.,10,TGTGCCAGCAGGGCTGAGGGCTACACCTTC,CASRAEGYTF
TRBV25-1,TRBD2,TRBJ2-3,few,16,TGTGCCAGCAGTCAGGGGCGCAGCGGGGGGGCGGATACGCAGTATTTT,CASSQGRSGGADTQYF
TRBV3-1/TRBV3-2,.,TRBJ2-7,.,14,TGTGCCAGCAGCCCCCGTAGGGCCGTGGACGAGCAGTACTTC,CASSPRRAVDEQYF
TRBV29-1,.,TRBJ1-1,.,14,TGCAGCGTTGGGGGAAAAGGGACGAGTACTGAAGCTTTCTTT,CSVGGKGTSTEAFF
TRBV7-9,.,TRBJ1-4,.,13,TGTGCCAGCAGCTACCCTGGGGACACTCTACTGTTTTTT,CASSYPGDTLLFF
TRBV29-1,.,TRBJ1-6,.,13,TGCAGCTACAGCAGCTCCTATAATTCACCCCTCCACTTT,CSYSSSYNSPLHF
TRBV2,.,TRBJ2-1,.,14,TGTGCCAGCAGTGAGTCGGGGGTTAACGATGAGCAGTTCTTC,CASSESGVNDEQFF
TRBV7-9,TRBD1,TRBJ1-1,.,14,TGTGCCAGCAGCGCCCAATCAGGGGGCACTGAAGCTTTCTTT,CASSAQSGGTEAFF
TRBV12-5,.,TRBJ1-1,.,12,TGTGCTAGTGCCACAAACCTGAAGGGAGCTTTCTTT,CASATNLKGAFF
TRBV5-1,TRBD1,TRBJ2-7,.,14,TGCGCCAGCAGCCTCGACAGGGGAGGCGACGAGCAGTACTTC,CASSLDRGGDEQYF
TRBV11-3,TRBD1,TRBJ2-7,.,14,TGTGCCAGCAGCTTACCGGGACAGGGAAGGGAGCAGTACTTC,CASSLPGQGREQYF
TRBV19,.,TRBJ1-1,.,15,TGTGCCAGTAGGCGTAAGGGCGGGACGAACACTGAAGCTTTCTTT,CASRRKGGTNTEAFF
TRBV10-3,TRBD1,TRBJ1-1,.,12,TGTGCCATCAGCGGGACAGGGACTGAAGCTTTCTTT,CAISGTGTEAFF
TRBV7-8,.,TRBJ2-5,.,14,TGTGCCAGCAGCTTAGGGCCGGCCCAAGAGACCCAGTACTTC,CASSLGPAQETQYF
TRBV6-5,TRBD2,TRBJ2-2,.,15,TGTGCCAGCACCCCGCTAGCGGGGAGCACCGGGGAGCTGTTTTTT,CASTPLAGSTGELFF
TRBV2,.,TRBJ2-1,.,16,TGTGCCAGCAGTGAAGAATTGGGGGGCCTACGGAATGAGCAGTTCTTC,CASSEELGGLRNEQFF
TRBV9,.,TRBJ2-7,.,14,TGTGCCAGCAGCGTAGAGGGATACCCCTACGAGCAGTACTTC,CASSVEGYPYEQYF
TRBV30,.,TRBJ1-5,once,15,TGTGCCTGGAGTGTTGGGGGCGGAGGCAATCAGCCCCAGCATTTT,CAWSVGGGGNQPQHF
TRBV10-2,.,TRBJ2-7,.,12,TGCGCCAGCAGCCAGGGTGACCACGAGCAGTACTTC,CASSQGDHEQYF
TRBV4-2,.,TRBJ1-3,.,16,TGTGCCAGCAGCCAAGAAAGGTCGGGGAGGGGAAACACCATATATTTT,CASSQERSGRGNTIYF